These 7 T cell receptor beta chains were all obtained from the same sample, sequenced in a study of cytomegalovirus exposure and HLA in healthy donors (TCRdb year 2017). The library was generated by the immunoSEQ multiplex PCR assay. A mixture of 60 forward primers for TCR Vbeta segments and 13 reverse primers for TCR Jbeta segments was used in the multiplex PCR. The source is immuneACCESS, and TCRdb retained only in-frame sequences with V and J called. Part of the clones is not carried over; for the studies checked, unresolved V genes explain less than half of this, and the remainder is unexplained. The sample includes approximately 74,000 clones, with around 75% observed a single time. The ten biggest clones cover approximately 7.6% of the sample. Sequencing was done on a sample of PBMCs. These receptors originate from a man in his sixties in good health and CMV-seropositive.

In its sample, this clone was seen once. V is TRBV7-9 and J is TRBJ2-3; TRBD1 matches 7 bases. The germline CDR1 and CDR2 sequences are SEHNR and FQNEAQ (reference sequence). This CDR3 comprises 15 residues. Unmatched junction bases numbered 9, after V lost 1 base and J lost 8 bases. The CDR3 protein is CASSLGRQGESTQYF. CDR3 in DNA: TGTGCCAGCAGCTTAGGACGTCAGGGGGAATCTACGCAGTATTTT.

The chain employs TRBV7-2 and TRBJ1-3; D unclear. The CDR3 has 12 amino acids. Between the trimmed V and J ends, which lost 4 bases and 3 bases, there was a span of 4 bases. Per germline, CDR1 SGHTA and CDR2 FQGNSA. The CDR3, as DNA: TGTGCCAGCAGCTACTTTGGAAACACCATATATTTT. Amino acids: CASSYFGNTIYF. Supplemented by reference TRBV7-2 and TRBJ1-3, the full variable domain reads GAGVSQSPSNKVTEKGKDVELRCDPISGHTALYWYRQSLGQGLEFLIYFQGNSAPDKSGLPSDRFSAERTGGSVSTLTIQRTQQEDSAVYLCASSYFGNTIYFGEGSWLTVV.

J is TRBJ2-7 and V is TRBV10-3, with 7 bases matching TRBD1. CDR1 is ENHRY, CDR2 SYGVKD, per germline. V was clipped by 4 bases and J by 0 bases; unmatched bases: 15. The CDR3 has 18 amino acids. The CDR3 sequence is CAISGGPRQGPISYEQYF. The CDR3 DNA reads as TGTGCCATCAGTGGGGGCCCGAGACAGGGACCGATCTCCTACGAGCAGTACTTC.

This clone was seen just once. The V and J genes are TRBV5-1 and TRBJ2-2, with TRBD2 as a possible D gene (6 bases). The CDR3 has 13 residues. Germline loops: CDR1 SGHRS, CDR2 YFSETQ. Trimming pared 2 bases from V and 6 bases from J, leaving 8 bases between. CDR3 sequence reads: CASSFRESGELFF. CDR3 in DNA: TGCGCCAGCAGCTTCCGGGAGTCCGGGGAGCTGTTTTTT. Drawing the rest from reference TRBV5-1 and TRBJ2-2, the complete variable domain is KAGVTQTPRYLIKTRGQQVTLSCSPISGHRSVSWYQQTPGQGLQFLFEYFSETQRNKGNFPGRFSGRQFSNSRSEMNVSTLELGDSALYLCASSFRESGELFFGEGSRLTVL.

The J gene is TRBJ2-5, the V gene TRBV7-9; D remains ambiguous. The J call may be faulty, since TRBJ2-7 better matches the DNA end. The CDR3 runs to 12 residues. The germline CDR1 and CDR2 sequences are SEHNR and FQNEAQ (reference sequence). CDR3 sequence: CASSFQDYEQYF. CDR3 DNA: TGTGCCAGCAGCTTCCAGGACTACGAGCAGTACTTC.

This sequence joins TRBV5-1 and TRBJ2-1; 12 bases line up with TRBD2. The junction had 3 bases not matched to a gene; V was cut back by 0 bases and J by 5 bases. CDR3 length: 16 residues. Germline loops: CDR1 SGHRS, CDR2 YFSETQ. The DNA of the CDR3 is TGCGCCAGCAGCTTGGATAGACTAGCGGGAGACAATGAGCAGTTCTTC. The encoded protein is CASSLDRLAGDNEQFF.

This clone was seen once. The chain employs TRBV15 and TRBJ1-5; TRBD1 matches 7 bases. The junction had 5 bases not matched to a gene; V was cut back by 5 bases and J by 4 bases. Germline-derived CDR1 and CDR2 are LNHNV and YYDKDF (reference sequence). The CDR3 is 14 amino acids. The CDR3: CATSSRDSNQPQHF. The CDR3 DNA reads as TGTGCCACCAGCTCCCGGGACAGTAATCAGCCCCAGCATTTT.